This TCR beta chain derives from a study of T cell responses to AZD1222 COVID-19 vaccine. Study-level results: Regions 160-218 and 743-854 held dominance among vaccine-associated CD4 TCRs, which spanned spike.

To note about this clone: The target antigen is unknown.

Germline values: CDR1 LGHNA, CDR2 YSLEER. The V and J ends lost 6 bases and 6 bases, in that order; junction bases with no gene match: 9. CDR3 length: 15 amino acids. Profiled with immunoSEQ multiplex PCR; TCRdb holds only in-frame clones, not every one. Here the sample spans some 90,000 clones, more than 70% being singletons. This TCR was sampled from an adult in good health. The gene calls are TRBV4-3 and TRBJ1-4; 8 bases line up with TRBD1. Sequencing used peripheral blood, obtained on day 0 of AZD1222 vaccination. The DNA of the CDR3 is TGCGCCAGCAGATACACGGGACAGGCGGATGAAAAACTGTTTTTT. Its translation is CASRYTGQADEKLFF.